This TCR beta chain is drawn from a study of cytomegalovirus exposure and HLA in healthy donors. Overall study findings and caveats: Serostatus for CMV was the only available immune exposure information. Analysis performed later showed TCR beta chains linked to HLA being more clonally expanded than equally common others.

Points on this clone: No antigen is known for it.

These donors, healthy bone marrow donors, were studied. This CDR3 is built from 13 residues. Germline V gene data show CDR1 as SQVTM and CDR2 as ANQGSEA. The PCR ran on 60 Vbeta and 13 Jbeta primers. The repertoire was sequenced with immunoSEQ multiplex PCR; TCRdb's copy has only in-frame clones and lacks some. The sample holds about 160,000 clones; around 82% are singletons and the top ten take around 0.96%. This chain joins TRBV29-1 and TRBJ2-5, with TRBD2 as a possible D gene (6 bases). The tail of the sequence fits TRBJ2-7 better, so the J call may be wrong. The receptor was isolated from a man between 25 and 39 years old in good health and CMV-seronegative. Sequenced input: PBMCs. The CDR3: CSVTSGVSYEQYF. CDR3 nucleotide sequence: TGCAGCGTTACATCGGGGGTCTCCTACGAGCAGTACTTC.